Presented here are 4 T cell receptor beta chains from one specimen sequenced in a study of cytomegalovirus exposure and HLA in healthy donors. PCR amplification relied on 60 Vbeta primers (plus 13 Jbeta primers). The assay was immunoSEQ multiplex PCR, and TCRdb's table has in-frame clones only and misses some. The sample consists of around 99,000 clones, approximately 76% of them appearing once. The sample comprised PBMCs. These receptors were obtained from a man in his late teens or twenties in good health and CMV-seronegative.

The chain recombines TRBV5-6 with TRBJ2-7; perhaps TRBD1 as D (6 bases). V gave up 2 bases and J gave up 5 bases, with 11 bases separating them. In germline, CDR1 is SGHDT, CDR2 YYEEEE. The CDR3 loop spans 13 amino acids. The CDR3 bases are TGTGCCAGCAGCTTAACAGGGTACGACGAGCAGTACTTC. Protein sequence: CASSLTGYDEQYF.

The genes are TRBV7-6 and TRBJ2-7; possible D gene TRBD1, 9 bases. V lost 5 bases and J lost 4, with 18 bases in between. This CDR3 is built from 15 residues. Germline CDR1 and CDR2: SGHVS and FNYEAQ. CDR3 region: CASSPRGGTGYEQYF. The DNA for the CDR3 is TGTGCCAGCAGCCCACGGGGGGGGACAGGGTACGAGCAGTACTTC.

As for this clone: At one end the junction does not follow the germline gene, possibly because of a read error. The gene calls are TRBV9 and TRBJ1-2; TRBD1 agrees at 7 bases. Germline-derived CDR1 and CDR2 are SGDLS and YYNGEE. The CDR3 covers 15 residues. This CDR3 is CASSTQTGFRHGYPF. CDR3 nucleotide sequence: TGTGCCAGCAGCACCCAGACAGGGTTCAGACATGGCTACCCCTTC.

The chain links TRBV5-4 to TRBJ1-3; 10 nucleotides align to TRBD1. The CDR3 runs 20 residues. Per germline, CDR1 SGHNT and CDR2 YYREEE (reference sequence). V was pared by 2 bases and J by 0 bases, with 14 bases of the junction left unmatched. CDR3 protein: CASSFAEFPGQGSSGNTIYF. The CDR3 DNA follows: TGTGCCAGCAGCTTCGCCGAATTTCCGGGACAGGGGTCCTCTGGAAACACCATATATTTT.